The clone carrying this T cell receptor (beta chain) was seen repeatedly, ten times or more. Its cognate antigen is unknown. This entry is derived from a study of T cells after yellow fever vaccination. Study-level points and caveats: After the booster, 96% of CD4 and 88% of CD8 primary-response clones were re-detected. Clonotypes found in both CD4 and CD8 compartments made up a small share. Weaker, the secondary response had a peak occurring faster, on day 5 versus 15.

This CDR3 is built from 16 residues. The V end was cut by 5 bases, the J end by 1 base, with 16 bases between. Germline V CDR1 and CDR2: ENHRY, SYGVKD. TCRdb independently ran MiXCR on the 5' RACE reads; one entry per CDR3 protein. Found here are around 50,000 distinct CDR3 sequences, roughly 7.3% of them singletons; the top ten hold 28%. The sample consisted of CD8+ T cells sorted from PBMCs, taken around 15 days after the first yellow fever vaccination. This chain joins TRBV10-3 and TRBJ2-3; D is uncertain. The clonotype was recovered from a man in his late teens or twenties who received the YFV17D yellow fever vaccine. CDR3 amino acids: CAISQTPDPGTDTQYF. The CDR3 DNA reads TGTGCCATCAGTCAGACACCCGACCCGGGCACAGATACGCAGTATTTT.